One sample yielded the 10 T cell receptor beta chains listed below, sequenced in a study of T cells in Graves' hyperthyroidism and ophthalmopathy. The investigators amplified TCR beta CDR3 regions from RNA transcripts. A first-round RT-PCR of the TCR CDR3 used the HTBI primer set. TCRdb re-analysed the multiplex PCR reads in MiXCR, keeping a single row per CDR3 protein. The data show around 700,000 distinct CDR3 sequences, about 35% seen once. The sequenced sample was blood. All receptors come from a woman aged 40 to 50 with Graves' hyperthyroidism.

J is TRBJ2-7 and V is TRBV5-4, with TRBD2 identical over 12 bases. This CDR3 is built from 15 residues. The germline CDR1 and CDR2 sequences are SGHNT and YYREEE (reference sequence). V lost 4 bases and J lost 4; bases outside the gene matches: 6. CDR3: CASSGGLAGTYEQYF. CDR3 DNA: TGTGCCAGCAGCGGGGGACTAGCGGGTACTTACGAGCAGTACTTC. Complete variable domain (other parts from reference TRBV5-4 and TRBJ2-7): ETGVTQSPTHLIKTRGQQVTLRCSSQSGHNTVSWYQQALGQGPQFIFQYYREEENGRGNFPPRFSGLQFPNYSSELNVNALELDDSALYLCASSGGLAGTYEQYFGPGTRLTVT.

This clonotype was detected only a few times. The chain recombines TRBV12-3 or TRBV12-4 with TRBJ1-1; no clear D. The CDR3 extends over 13 amino acids. Deletions cut 3 bases from V and 11 bases from J, with 16 bases between. The CDR3 sequence: CASSLPGNVEAFF. The CDR3 bases are TGTGCCAGCAGTTTGCCCGGTAACGTTGAGGCTTTCTTT.

This clonotype occurred many times. The chain carries TRBV7-9 and TRBJ1-2, with 7 bases lining up with TRBD1. Losses at the gene ends were 5 bases for V and 7 bases for J; bases not matched to a gene: 10. The CDR3 extends over 14 amino acids. Germline CDR1 and CDR2: SEHNR and FQNEAQ (reference sequence). The DNA of the CDR3 is TGTGCCAGCAGCCCCCCCCCAGGGGGGATTGGCTACACCTTC. Its translation is CASSPPPGGIGYTF.

A few counts support this clonotype. The chain uses TRBV6-2 or TRBV6-3 and TRBJ2-5; D is undetermined. Deletions cut 6 bases from V and 3 bases from J, with 8 bases between. Germline-derived CDR1 and CDR2 are MNHEY and SVGEGT. The CDR3 is 12 amino acids. The CDR3 here is CASRRTEETQYF. Here the CDR3 DNA reads TGTGCCAGCAGGAGAACGGAAGAGACCCAGTACTTC.

This clonotype was seen many times. The rearrangement uses TRBV10-2 and TRBJ2-7, with 10 bases that match TRBD2. J lost 5 bases, V lost 6 bases, and 7 bases had no gene match. CDR1 WSHSY and CDR2 SAAADI come from the germline V gene. The CDR3 contains 14 residues. The CDR3 loop reads CASRGLAGVNEQYF. In DNA, the CDR3 is TGCGCCAGCAGGGGGCTAGCGGGAGTAAACGAGCAGTACTTC.

Regarding this clonotype: A read error is possible here, since a much larger clone lies one base away. This chain connects TRBV12-3 or TRBV12-4 to TRBJ1-1; no clear D gene. The CDR3 sequence is 11 residues long. Here the CDR3 reads CVSSLGGNAFF. CDR3 nucleotide sequence: TGTGTCAGCAGTTTAGGAGGGAATGCTTTCTTT.

Points on this clonotype: The junction does not match germline at one end; this may be a read error. The chain has TRBV7-8 and TRBJ2-6; TRBD1 might be the D (6 bases). The CDR3 has 18 amino acids. Per the germline V gene, CDR1 is SGHVS and CDR2 is FQNEAQ. CDR3 bases: TGCGCCAGCAGTCAAGATGGCAGGGGTTACACTGGGGCCAACGTCCTGACTTTC. Residues: CASSQDGRGYTGANVLTF.

This clonotype was seen more than once but under ten times. The rearrangement links TRBV12-3 or TRBV12-4 to TRBJ1-4; no clear D gene. CDR3 length: 14 residues. Trimming pared 6 bases from V and 0 bases from J, leaving 8 bases between. The CDR3 nucleotides read TGTGCCAGCAGAACAGAGACAACTAATGAAAAACTGTTTTTT. Translation gives CASRTETTNEKLFF.

On this clonotype: Relative to the germline gene, one junction end is altered; a read error may explain this. The rearrangement uses TRBV10-3 and TRBJ2-6; TRBD1 or TRBD2 may be the D gene (6 bases each). This CDR3 comprises 14 residues. Germline-derived CDR1 and CDR2 are ENHRY and SYGVKD. The CDR3 reads CAISESGGAFTEAF. DNA for the CDR3: TGTGCCATCAGTGAGTCGGGGGGCGCGTTCACTGAAGCTTTC.

V gene TRBV5-1 combines with J gene TRBJ1-6; 7 bases line up with TRBD1. V dropped 0 bases and J dropped 9; count of bases not matched to a gene: 6. CDR3 length: 15 residues. Germline CDR1 is SGHRS and CDR2 is YFSETQ. The CDR3: CASSLERQGRSPLHF. The CDR3 DNA reads TGCGCCAGCAGCTTGGAACGACAGGGTCGTTCACCCCTCCACTTT.